Following are 6 T cell receptor beta chains from one sample sequenced in a study of siplizumab effects on memory and regulatory T cells. Using immunoSEQ multiplex PCR, the repertoire was profiled, and TCRdb retains in-frame clones only, with some absent. The sample lists 3,500 to 5,500 clones; about 48% were seen once. The cells of the mixed lymphocyte reaction underwent an approximately six-day coculture at 37°C. Which antigens these TCRs recognize remains unknown. The sequenced sample was CFSE-low (dividing) CD4+ T cells sorted from an allogeneic mixed lymphocyte reaction. These receptor sequences come from a human donor in good health; the cells came from an allogeneic mixed lymphocyte reaction. Some clones in this sample may be carry-over from other donors' samples.

The chain couples TRBV5-1 to TRBJ2-5, with a tentative D call TRBD2 (6 bases). V lost 0 bases, J lost 1 base, and 13 bases lay in between. The CDR3 is 16 residues long. CDR1 is SGHRS, CDR2 YFSETQ, per germline. The CDR3 bases are TGCGCCAGCAGCTTGGTGGCAGGGAGGCTCCAAGAGACCCAGTACTTC. Protein sequence: CASSLVAGRLQETQYF.

The gene calls are TRBV5-5 and TRBJ2-3, with TRBD2 identical over 8 bases. This CDR3 spans 18 amino acids. V lost 4 bases and J lost 4; bases outside the gene matches: 17. The germline CDR1 and CDR2 sequences are SGHKS and YYEKEE (reference sequence). As DNA, the CDR3 is TGTGCCAGCAGCGCAGTGCTTGGCGGGGGGATGGAGGCAGATACGCAGTATTTT. Translation: CASSAVLGGGMEADTQYF.

This chain links TRBV30 with TRBJ2-1; D remains ambiguous. This CDR3 spans 13 amino acids. Germline V gene lookup returns CDR1 GTSNPN and CDR2 SVGIG (reference sequence). Trimming shortened V by 5 bases and J by 4 bases, and 12 bases separated the two germline ends. For the CDR3, the DNA is TGTGCCTGGCGTCCTCGAGCTTACAATGAGCAGTTCTTC. The encoded protein is CAWRPRAYNEQFF.

V usage is TRBV6-1 and J usage is TRBJ1-5; TRBD1 agrees at 9 bases. The CDR3 extends over 14 amino acids. The germline V gene encodes CDR1 MNHNS and CDR2 SASEGT. V was pared by 9 bases and J by 3 bases, with 6 bases of the junction left unmatched. The DNA for the CDR3 is TGTGCCAGTCGTGGGACAGGGTTCAATCAGCCCCAGCATTTT. This encodes CASRGTGFNQPQHF.

The chain recombines TRBV5-1 with TRBJ2-1; TRBD2 agrees at 9 bases. CDR3 size: 16 residues. Germline CDR1 and CDR2: SGHRS and YFSETQ. V lost 1 base to trimming and J lost 4 bases; unmatched junction nucleotides: 6. CDR3 coding DNA: TGCGCCAGCAGCTTGACAAGCGGGGGGATTTACAATGAGCAGTTCTTC. Its translation: CASSLTSGGIYNEQFF.

Only a few counts were recorded for this clone. The V call is TRBV7-9, the J call TRBJ2-2; 7 nucleotides line up with TRBD1. The trim removed 5 bases at V and 0 bases at J, leaving 6 bases unmatched. CDR1 and CDR2 from the germline V gene are SEHNR and FQNEAQ (reference sequence). The CDR3 totals 16 residues. The CDR3 coding sequence is TGTGCCAGCAGCCTTCACAGGGGAACGAACACCGGGGAGCTGTTTTTT. Translation: CASSLHRGTNTGELFF.